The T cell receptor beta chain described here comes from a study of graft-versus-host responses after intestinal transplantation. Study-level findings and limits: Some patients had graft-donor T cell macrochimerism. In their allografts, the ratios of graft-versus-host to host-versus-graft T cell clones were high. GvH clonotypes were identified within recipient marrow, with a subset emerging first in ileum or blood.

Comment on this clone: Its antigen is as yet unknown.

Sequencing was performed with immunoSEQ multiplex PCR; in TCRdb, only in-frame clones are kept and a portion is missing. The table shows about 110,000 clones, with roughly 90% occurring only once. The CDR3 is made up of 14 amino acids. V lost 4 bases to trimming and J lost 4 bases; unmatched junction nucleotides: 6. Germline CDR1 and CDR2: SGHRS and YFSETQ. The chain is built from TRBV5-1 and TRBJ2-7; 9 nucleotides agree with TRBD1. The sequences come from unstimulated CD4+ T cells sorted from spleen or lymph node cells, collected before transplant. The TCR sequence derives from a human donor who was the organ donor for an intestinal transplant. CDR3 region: CASSPGQGAYEQYF. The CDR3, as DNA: TGCGCCAGCAGCCCGGGACAGGGCGCGTACGAGCAGTACTTC.